One sample yielded the 20 T cell receptor beta chains listed below, sequenced in a study of blood T cells in healthy people across ages. Through a sample-barcoded 5' primer and a J-beta primer mix, a second PCR was run for about 6 to 11 cycles. TCRdb re-analysed the 5' RACE reads in MiXCR, keeping a single row per CDR3 protein. The repertoire has some 900,000 distinct CDR3 sequences, about 48% of them found once; the top ten carry about an eighth. The sample consisted of blood. Receptor source: a young man in good health.

Details on this clonotype: At one end, the junction sequence differs from germline, possibly due to a read error. This chain links TRBV7-7 with TRBJ2-1; TRBD2 agrees at 13 bases. This CDR3 is 17 amino acids long. The germline gives CDR1 SSHAT, CDR2 FNYEAQ (reference sequence). The CDR3 DNA reads TGTGCTAGCAGCTTAGACAGCGGACTAGCGGGGGTCAATGAGCAGTTCTTC. This encodes CASSLDSGLAGVNEQFF.

The table lists this clonotype with a few counts. V usage is TRBV28 and J usage is TRBJ2-1, with 9 bases lining up with TRBD2. Germline V CDR1 and CDR2: MDHEN, SYDVKM. The CDR3 has 15 residues. J was trimmed by 7 bases and V by 0 bases; bases with no gene match: 4. In DNA, the CDR3 is TGTGCCAGCAGTTTATGGGCTAGCGGGAAGAATGAGCAGTTCTTC. Translation: CASSLWASGKNEQFF.

The CDR3 here is CAGRLAEPNTGELFF. CDR3 nucleotides: TGTGCCGGCCGACTAGCTGAACCGAACACCGGGGAGCTGTTTTTT. The genes are TRBV6-6 and TRBJ2-2; 7 bases are a match to TRBD2. The CDR3 totals 15 residues. Losses at the gene ends were 11 bases for V and 0 bases for J; bases not matched to a gene: 9. The V gene's germline CDR1 is MNHNY and CDR2 SVGAGI (reference sequence).

This clonotype came up a few times. The chain combines TRBV4-2 with TRBJ1-1; the D gene is possibly TRBD1 (5 bases). Germline values: CDR1 LGHNA, CDR2 YNFKEQ. The CDR3 contains 15 residues. V dropped 3 bases and J dropped 2 bases, with 13 bases sitting between them. For the CDR3, the DNA is TGTGCCAGCAGCCAGCTTAAGACAGAAAACACTGAAGCTTTCTTT. It translates to CASSQLKTENTEAFF.

This clonotype was seen a handful of times. This rearrangement joins TRBV25-1 to TRBJ2-7; D is perhaps TRBD1 or TRBD2 (5 bases each). The CDR3 has 14 amino acids. The V gene's germline CDR1 is MGHDK and CDR2 SYGVNS. Trimming pared 8 bases from V and 2 bases from J, leaving 16 bases between. The CDR3 reads CASENRDGPYEQYF. The CDR3 nucleotides read TGTGCCAGCGAAAACCGGGACGGACCCTACGAGCAGTACTTC.

V and J are TRBV4-2 and TRBJ2-1; D might be TRBD1 (6 bases). CDR1 is LGHNA and CDR2 is YNFKEQ in the germline V gene. The CDR3 consists of 15 residues. The ends were cut back, 0 bases at V and 6 bases at J, with 12 bases in the middle. Written as DNA, the CDR3 is TGTGCCAGCAGCCAAGACTCCCAGGGGCTCAATGAGCAGTTCTTC. Translation gives CASSQDSQGLNEQFF.

There are a few counts of this clonotype. V gene TRBV6-1 combines with J gene TRBJ1-6; the D is unclear. CDR3 length equals 13 residues. Between the trimmed V and J ends, which lost 7 bases and 7 bases, there was a span of 11 bases. CDR1 and CDR2 (germline): MNHNS, SASEGT. DNA of the CDR3: TGTGCCAGCATGAGGGAGGGCAATTCACCCCTCCACTTT. Residues: CASMREGNSPLHF.

This clonotype was found a few times. This chain links TRBV7-3 with TRBJ1-1; D is uncertain. The CDR3 spans 16 residues. Germline V gene lookup returns CDR1 SGHTA and CDR2 FQGTGA. V lost 2 bases and J 0 bases, leaving 13 bases between the germline ends. CDR3 coding DNA: TGTGCCAGCAGCTTACTACCAGTTAGCATGAACACTGAAGCTTTCTTT. Its translation: CASSLLPVSMNTEAFF. The whole variable domain, filled in from reference TRBV7-3 and TRBJ1-1, reads GAGVSQTPSNKVTEKGKYVELRCDPISGHTALYWYRQSLGQGPEFLIYFQGTGAADDSGLPNDRFFAVRPEGSVSTLKIQRTERGDSAVYLCASSLLPVSMNTEAFFGQGTRLTVV.

This rearrangement joins TRBV12-3 or TRBV12-4 to TRBJ2-7, with D tentatively TRBD1 or TRBD2 (7 bases each). Trimming left V 4 bases short and J 7 bases short, with 20 bases between. The CDR3 totals 15 residues. In nucleotides, the CDR3 is TGTGCCAGCAGTTACCAGGGGGGGTCCTACAATGAGCAGTACTTC. It specifies CASSYQGGSYNEQYF.

This rearrangement joins TRBV10-3 to TRBJ2-3; 7 nucleotides match TRBD2. The CDR3 length is 13 residues. Per the germline V gene, CDR1 is ENHRY and CDR2 is SYGVKD. The V segment lost 6 bases and the J segment 1 base; nucleotides outside the gene matches: 1. CDR3 amino acids: CAIRSGGTDTQYF. CDR3 bases: TGTGCCATCAGGAGCGGGGGCACAGATACGCAGTATTTT.

The chain joins TRBV4-2 to TRBJ2-2; D remains unclear. The V gene lost 0 bases and the J gene lost 0 bases, with 8 bases spanning the gap. Germline assignment: CDR1 LGHNA and CDR2 YNFKEQ. CDR3 size: 16 residues. As DNA, the CDR3 is TGTGCCAGCAGCCAAGAGTCCAGCCCGAACACCGGGGAGCTGTTTTTT. It yields the protein CASSQESSPNTGELFF.

The chain combines TRBV12-3 or TRBV12-4 with TRBJ2-1, with D maybe TRBD1 (6 bases). Between the trimmed V and J ends, which lost 3 bases and 8 bases, there was a span of 23 bases. The CDR3 covers 17 residues. The CDR3 bases are TGTGCCAGCAGTTTCTTCCTCACCGGGGCAGGGGTTCATGAGCAGTTCTTC. Translation gives CASSFFLTGAGVHEQFF.

This rearrangement joins TRBV27 to TRBJ1-2, with D perhaps TRBD1 (5 bases). V shed 2 bases and J shed 5 bases, with 15 bases lying between them. This CDR3 spans 15 amino acids. The germline gives CDR1 MNHEY, CDR2 SMNVEV (reference sequence). The CDR3 is CASSLLGVGGYGYTF. Here the CDR3 DNA reads TGTGCCAGCAGTTTACTTGGGGTGGGGGGGTATGGCTACACCTTC.

V is TRBV7-9 and J is TRBJ2-5, with 7 nucleotides matching TRBD1. The CDR3 spans 14 residues. Germline V gene lookup returns CDR1 SEHNR and CDR2 FQNEAQ (reference sequence). Trimming cost V 4 bases and J 4 bases; bases outside gene matches: 6. In DNA, the CDR3 is TGTGCCAGCAGCTCCGGGACAGCAGGAGAGACCCAGTACTTC. As protein: CASSSGTAGETQYF. Complete variable domain (other parts from reference TRBV7-9 and TRBJ2-5): DTGVSQNPRHKITKRGQNVTFRCDPISEHNRLYWYRQTLGQGPEFLTYFQNEAQLEKSRLLSDRFSAERPKGSFSTLEIQRTEQGDSAMYLCASSSGTAGETQYFGPGTRLLVL.

This clonotype was observed a few times. This chain joins TRBV27 and TRBJ2-3, with TRBD2 identical over 7 bases. Germline assignment: CDR1 MNHEY and CDR2 SMNVEV (reference sequence). The V segment lost 5 bases and the J segment 4 bases; nucleotides outside the gene matches: 6. CDR3 length: 14 residues. CDR3 sequence (DNA): TGTGCCAGCAGTCGCCAGACTAGCTCAGATACGCAGTATTTT. As protein: CASSRQTSSDTQYF.

The chain uses TRBV28 and TRBJ1-1, with a weak D call TRBD1 (5 bases). Per germline, CDR1 MDHEN and CDR2 SYDVKM. V dropped 2 bases and J dropped 2 bases, with 12 bases sitting between them. The CDR3 has 15 residues. Here the CDR3 reads CASSLPGALNTEAFF. The CDR3, as DNA: TGTGCCAGCAGTTTACCCGGGGCCTTAAACACTGAAGCTTTCTTT. Based on the CDR3 plus reference TRBV28 and TRBJ1-1, the full variable domain is DVKVTQSSRYLVKRTGEKVFLECVQDMDHENMFWYRQDPGLGLRLIYFSYDVKMKEKGDIPEGYSVSREKKERFSLILESASTNQTSMYLCASSLPGALNTEAFFGQGTRLTVV.

This chain links TRBV7-9 with TRBJ2-3, with TRBD2 matching over 7 bases. Germline V CDR1 and CDR2: SEHNR, FQNEAQ (reference sequence). V dropped 5 bases and J dropped 3; count of bases not matched to a gene: 11. The CDR3 contains 16 residues. In DNA, the CDR3 is TGTGCCAGCAGCCGCGTGGCGGGAGTCTTGACAGATACGCAGTATTTT. Its translation is CASSRVAGVLTDTQYF. The whole variable domain, remainder taken from reference TRBV7-9 and TRBJ2-3, is DTGVSQNPRHKITKRGQNVTFRCDPISEHNRLYWYRQTLGQGPEFLTYFQNEAQLEKSRLLSDRFSAERPKGSFSTLEIQRTEQGDSAMYLCASSRVAGVLTDTQYFGPGTRLTVL.

V is TRBV29-1 and J is TRBJ1-6, with D tentatively TRBD1 (5 bases). V was trimmed by 5 bases and J by 4 bases, leaving 9 bases between them. CDR3 length: 13 residues. Per germline, CDR1 SQVTM and CDR2 ANQGSEA. The CDR3 region is CSVRAGYNSPLHF. CDR3 coding DNA: TGCAGCGTTCGGGCAGGGTATAATTCACCCCTCCACTTT.

The chain couples TRBV10-2 to TRBJ2-7; 9 bases align to TRBD1. This CDR3 comprises 14 residues. Germline lookup yields CDR1 WSHSY and CDR2 SAAADI. The V and J ends lost 6 bases and 5 bases, in that order; junction bases with no gene match: 8. The CDR3 DNA sequence: TGCGCCAGCAGAACCGGGACAGGGTCGAACGAGCAGTACTTC. Translated: CASRTGTGSNEQYF.

V gene TRBV12-3 or TRBV12-4 combines with J gene TRBJ2-3, with 8 nucleotides matching TRBD1. Trimming removed 3 bases from V and 2 bases from J; junction bases left unmatched: 16. This CDR3 comprises 19 residues. The CDR3 sequence is CASSLSLPGGKGPTDTQYF. CDR3 DNA sequence: TGTGCCAGCAGTTTGTCCCTTCCAGGGGGCAAGGGGCCCACAGATACGCAGTATTTT.